This T cell receptor (beta chain) derives from a study of cytotoxic CD8 clonotypes in ibrutinib-treated CLL. Germline V gene data show CDR1 as SGHRS and CDR2 as YFSETQ. This CDR3 has 17 amino acids. Unmatched junction bases numbered 12, after V lost 3 bases and J lost 3 bases. Produced via immunoSEQ multiplex PCR; TCRdb's table is partial and in-frame only. Altogether 150,000 to 200,000 clones are present, under 85% being singletons, with the ten largest covering around 4.5%. The V and J genes are TRBV5-1 and TRBJ1-1, with 9 bases that match TRBD1. The sequence was obtained from a human donor with chronic lymphocytic leukemia. The sequences come from PBMCs, collected after 24 months of ibrutinib treatment. This chain's CDR3 is CASSSQGQGRRYTEAFF. The DNA for the CDR3 is TGCGCCAGCAGCTCCCAAGGACAGGGGCGGAGATACACTGAAGCTTTCTTT.